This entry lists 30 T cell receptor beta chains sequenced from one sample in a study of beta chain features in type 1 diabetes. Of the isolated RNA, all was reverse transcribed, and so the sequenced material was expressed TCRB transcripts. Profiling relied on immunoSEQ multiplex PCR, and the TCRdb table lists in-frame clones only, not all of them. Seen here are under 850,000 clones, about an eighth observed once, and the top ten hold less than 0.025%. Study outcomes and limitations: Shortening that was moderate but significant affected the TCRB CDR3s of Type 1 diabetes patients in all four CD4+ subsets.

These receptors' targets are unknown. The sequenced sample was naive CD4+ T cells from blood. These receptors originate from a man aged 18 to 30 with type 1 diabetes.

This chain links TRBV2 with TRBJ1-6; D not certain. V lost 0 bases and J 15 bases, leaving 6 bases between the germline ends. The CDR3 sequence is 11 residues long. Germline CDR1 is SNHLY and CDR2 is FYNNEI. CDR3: CASSEASGLHF. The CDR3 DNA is TGTGCCAGCAGTGAAGCATCAGGCCTCCACTTT.

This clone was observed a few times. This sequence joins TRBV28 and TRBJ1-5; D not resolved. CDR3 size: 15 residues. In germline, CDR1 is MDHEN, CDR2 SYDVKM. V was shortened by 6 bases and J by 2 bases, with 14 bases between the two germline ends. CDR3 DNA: TGTGCCAGCAGATACCCCGGGGTGGGCAATCAGCCCCAGCATTTT. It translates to CASRYPGVGNQPQHF.

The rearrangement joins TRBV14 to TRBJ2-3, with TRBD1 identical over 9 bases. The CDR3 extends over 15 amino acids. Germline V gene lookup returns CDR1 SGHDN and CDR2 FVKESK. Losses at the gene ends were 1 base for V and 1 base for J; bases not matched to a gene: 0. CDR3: CASSQGTGGTDTQYF. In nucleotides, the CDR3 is TGTGCCAGCAGCCAAGGGACAGGGGGCACAGATACGCAGTATTTT.

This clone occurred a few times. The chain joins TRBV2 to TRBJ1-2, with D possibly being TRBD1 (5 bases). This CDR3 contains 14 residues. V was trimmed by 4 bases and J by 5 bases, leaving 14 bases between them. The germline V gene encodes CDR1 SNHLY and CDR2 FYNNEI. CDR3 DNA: TGTGCCAGCAGTGGGGACGGGCAGTCGTATGGCTACACCTTC. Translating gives CASSGDGQSYGYTF.

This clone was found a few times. CDR3 in amino acids: CASSIPGGLAKNIQYF. CDR3 in DNA: TGTGCCAGTAGTATACCCGGGGGTCTAGCCAAAAACATTCAGTACTTC. The gene calls are TRBV19 and TRBJ2-4; maybe TRBD2 (6 bases). The CDR3 is 16 amino acids. Germline CDR1 and CDR2: LNHDA and SQIVND (reference sequence). V lost 2 bases, J lost 0 bases, and 11 bases lay in between.

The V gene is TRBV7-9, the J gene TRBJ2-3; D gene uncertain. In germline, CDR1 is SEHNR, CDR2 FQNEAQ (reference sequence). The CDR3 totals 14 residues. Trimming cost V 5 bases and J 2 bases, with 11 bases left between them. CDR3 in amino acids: CASSLLGVTDTQYF. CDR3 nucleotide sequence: TGTGCCAGCAGCCTTCTGGGCGTCACAGATACGCAGTATTTT.

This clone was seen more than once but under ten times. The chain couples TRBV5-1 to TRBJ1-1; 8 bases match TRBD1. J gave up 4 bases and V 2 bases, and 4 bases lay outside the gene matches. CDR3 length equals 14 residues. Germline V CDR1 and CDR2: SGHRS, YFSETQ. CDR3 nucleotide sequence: TGCGCCAGCAGCTTCTTGACAGGGGTCACTGAAGCTTTCTTT. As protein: CASSFLTGVTEAFF. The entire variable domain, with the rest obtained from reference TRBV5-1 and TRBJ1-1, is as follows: KAGVTQTPRYLIKTRGQQVTLSCSPISGHRSVSWYQQTPGQGLQFLFEYFSETQRNKGNFPGRFSGRQFSNSRSEMNVSTLELGDSALYLCASSFLTGVTEAFFGQGTRLTVV.

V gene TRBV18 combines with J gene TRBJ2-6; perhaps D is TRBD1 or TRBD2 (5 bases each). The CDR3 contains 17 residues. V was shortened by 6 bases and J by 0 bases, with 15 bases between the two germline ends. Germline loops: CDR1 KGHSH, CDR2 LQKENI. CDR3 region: CASSQGEGLSGANVLTF. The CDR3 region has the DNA TGTGCCAGCTCGCAGGGAGAGGGCCTCTCTGGGGCCAACGTCCTGACTTTC.

CDR3 loop: CASSQDRDSQTYEQYF. The CDR3 region has the DNA TGCGCCAGCAGCCAAGACAGGGACAGCCAAACCTACGAGCAGTACTTC. The V gene is TRBV4-1, the J gene TRBJ2-7; 7 bases line up with TRBD1. Germline CDR1 reads MGHRA; CDR2 reads YSYEKL. V lost 0 bases, J lost 2 bases, and 7 bases stayed unmatched. CDR3 size: 16 residues.

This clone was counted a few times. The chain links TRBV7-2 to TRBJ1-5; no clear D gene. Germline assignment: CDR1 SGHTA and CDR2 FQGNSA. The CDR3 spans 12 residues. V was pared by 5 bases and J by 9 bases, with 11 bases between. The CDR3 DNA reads TGTGCCAGCAGCGTAATAATAGGGCCCCAGCATTTT. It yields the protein CASSVIIGPQHF.

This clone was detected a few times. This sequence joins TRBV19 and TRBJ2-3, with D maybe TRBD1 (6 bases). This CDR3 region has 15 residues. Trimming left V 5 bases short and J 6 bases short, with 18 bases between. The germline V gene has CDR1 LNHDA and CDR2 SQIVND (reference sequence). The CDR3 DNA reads TGTGCCAGTAGTGAGACAGGCCACTCGAGGGATACGCAGTATTTT. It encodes CASSETGHSRDTQYF.

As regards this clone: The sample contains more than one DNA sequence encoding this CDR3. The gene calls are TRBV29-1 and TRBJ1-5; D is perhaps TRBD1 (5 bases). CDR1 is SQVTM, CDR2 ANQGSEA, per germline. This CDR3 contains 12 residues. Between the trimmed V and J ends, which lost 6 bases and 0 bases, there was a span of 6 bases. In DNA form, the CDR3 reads TGCAGCGTACAGGATAGCAATCAGCCCCAGCATTTT. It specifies CSVQDSNQPQHF.

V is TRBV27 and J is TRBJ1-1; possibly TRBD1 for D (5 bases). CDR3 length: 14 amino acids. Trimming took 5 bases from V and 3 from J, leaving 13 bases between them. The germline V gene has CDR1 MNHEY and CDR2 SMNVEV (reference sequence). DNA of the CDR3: TGTGCCAGCAGTGGAGGGGCCAGGGACACTGAAGCTTTCTTT. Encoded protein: CASSGGARDTEAFF.

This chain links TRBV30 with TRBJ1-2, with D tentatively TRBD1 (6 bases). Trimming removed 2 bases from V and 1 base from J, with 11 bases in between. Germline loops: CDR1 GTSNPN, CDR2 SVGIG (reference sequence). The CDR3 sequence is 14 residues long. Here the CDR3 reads CAWSTGAHNYGYTF. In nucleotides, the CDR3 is TGTGCCTGGAGTACGGGGGCCCATAACTATGGCTACACCTTC.

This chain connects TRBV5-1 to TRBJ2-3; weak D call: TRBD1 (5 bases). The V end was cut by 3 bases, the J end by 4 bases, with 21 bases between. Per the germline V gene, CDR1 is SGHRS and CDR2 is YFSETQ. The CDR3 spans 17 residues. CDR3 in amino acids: CASSSRWGMDGPDTQYF. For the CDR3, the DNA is TGCGCCAGCAGCTCCCGTTGGGGCATGGACGGACCAGATACGCAGTATTTT.

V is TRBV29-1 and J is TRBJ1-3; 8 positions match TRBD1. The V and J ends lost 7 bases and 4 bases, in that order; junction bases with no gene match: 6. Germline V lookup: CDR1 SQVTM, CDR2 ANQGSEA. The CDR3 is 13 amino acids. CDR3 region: CSAGQGTGNTIYF. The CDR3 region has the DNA TGCAGCGCCGGACAGGGTACGGGAAACACCATATATTTT. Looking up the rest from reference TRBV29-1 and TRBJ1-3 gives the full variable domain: SAVISQKPSRDICQRGTSLTIQCQVDSQVTMMFWYRQQPGQSLTLIATANQGSEATYESGFVIDKFPISRPNLTFSTLTVSNMSPEDSSIYLCSAGQGTGNTIYFGEGSWLTVV.

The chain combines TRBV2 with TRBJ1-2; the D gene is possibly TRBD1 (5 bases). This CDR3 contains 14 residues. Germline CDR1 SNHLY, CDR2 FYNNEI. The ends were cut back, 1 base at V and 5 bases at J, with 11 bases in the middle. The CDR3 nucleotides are TGTGCCAGCAGTGAAGGGCAGGGACCGTATGGCTACACCTTC. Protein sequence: CASSEGQGPYGYTF.

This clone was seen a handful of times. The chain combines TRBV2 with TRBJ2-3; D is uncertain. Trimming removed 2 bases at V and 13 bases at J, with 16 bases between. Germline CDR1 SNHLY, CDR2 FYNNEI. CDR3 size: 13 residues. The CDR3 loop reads CASSEWTQQSEYF. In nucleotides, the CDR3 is TGTGCCAGCAGTGAATGGACCCAACAATCGGAGTATTTT.

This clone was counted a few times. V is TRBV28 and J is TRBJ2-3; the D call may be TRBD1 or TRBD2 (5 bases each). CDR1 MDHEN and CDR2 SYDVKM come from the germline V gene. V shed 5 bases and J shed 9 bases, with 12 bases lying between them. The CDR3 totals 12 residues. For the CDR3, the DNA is TGTGCCAGCAGTACAATCGGGGACACGCAGTATTTT. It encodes CASSTIGDTQYF.

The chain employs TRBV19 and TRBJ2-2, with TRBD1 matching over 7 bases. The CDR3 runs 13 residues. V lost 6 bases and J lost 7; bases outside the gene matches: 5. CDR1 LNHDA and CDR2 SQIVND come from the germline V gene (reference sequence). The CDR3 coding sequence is TGTGCCAGTAGCAACAGGGGAAGCGGGGAGCTGTTTTTT. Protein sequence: CASSNRGSGELFF.

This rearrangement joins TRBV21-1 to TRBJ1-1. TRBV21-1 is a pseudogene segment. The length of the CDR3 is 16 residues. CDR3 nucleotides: TGTGCCAGCAGCCCACCGGACAGCGGGCGGAACACTGAAGCTTTCTTT. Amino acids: CASSPPDSGRNTEAFF.

The chain's CDR3 is CATSRAQGGEYEQYF. The CDR3 DNA is TGTGCCACCAGCAGAGCGCAGGGAGGCGAGTACGAGCAGTACTTC. V gene TRBV15 combines with J gene TRBJ2-7, with D maybe TRBD2 (6 bases). The CDR3 extends over 15 amino acids. V lost 1 base and J 4 bases, leaving 14 bases between the germline ends. Germline V gene lookup returns CDR1 LNHNV and CDR2 YYDKDF (reference sequence).

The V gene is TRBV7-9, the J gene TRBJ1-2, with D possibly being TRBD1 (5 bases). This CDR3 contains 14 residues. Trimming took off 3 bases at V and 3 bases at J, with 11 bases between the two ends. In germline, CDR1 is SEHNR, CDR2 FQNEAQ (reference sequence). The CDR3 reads CASSFLQAHYGYTF. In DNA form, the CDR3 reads TGTGCCAGCAGCTTTCTACAGGCTCACTATGGCTACACCTTC.

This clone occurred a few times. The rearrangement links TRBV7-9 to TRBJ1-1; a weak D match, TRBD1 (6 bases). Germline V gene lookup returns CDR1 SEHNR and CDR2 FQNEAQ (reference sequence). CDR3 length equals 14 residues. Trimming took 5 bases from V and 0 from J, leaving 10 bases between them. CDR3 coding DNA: TGTGCCAGCAGCATGGACAGCCTGAACACTGAAGCTTTCTTT. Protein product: CASSMDSLNTEAFF.

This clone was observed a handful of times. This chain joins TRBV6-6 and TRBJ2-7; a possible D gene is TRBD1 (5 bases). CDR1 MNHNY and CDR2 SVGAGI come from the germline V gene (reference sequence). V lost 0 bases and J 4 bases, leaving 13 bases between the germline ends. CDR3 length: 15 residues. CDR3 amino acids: CASSYSGAPAYEQYF. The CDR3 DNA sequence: TGTGCCAGCAGTTACTCAGGGGCCCCTGCGTACGAGCAGTACTTC.

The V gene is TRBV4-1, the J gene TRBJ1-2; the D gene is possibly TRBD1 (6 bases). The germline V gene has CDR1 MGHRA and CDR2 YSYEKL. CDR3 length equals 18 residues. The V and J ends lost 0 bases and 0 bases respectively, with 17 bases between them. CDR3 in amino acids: CASSQDRSTRGTNYGYTF. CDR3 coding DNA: TGCGCCAGCAGCCAAGACCGCTCAACCAGGGGAACTAACTATGGCTACACCTTC.

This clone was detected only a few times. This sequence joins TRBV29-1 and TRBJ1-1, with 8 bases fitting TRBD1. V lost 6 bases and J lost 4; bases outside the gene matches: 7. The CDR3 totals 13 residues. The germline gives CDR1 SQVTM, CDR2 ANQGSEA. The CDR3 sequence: CSVAGQESTEAFF. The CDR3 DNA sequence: TGCAGCGTCGCGGGACAGGAGTCCACTGAAGCTTTCTTT.

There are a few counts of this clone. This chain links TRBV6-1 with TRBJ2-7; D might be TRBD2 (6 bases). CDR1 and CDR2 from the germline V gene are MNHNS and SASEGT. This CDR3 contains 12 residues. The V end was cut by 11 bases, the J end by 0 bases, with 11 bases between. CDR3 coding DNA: TGTGCCCACCGCGGGGTCTCCTACGAGCAGTACTTC. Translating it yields CAHRGVSYEQYF.

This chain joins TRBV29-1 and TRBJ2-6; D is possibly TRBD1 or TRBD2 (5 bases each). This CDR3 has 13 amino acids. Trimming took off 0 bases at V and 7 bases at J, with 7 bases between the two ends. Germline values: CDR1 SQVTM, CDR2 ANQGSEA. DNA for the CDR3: TGCAGCGTTGAAGATGGGGGAGCCAACGTCCTGACTTTC. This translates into CSVEDGGANVLTF.

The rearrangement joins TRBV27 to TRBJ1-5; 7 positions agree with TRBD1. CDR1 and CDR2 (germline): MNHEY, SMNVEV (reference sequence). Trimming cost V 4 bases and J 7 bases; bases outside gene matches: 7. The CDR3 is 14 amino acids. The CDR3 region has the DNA TGTGCCAGCAGTTACCACAGGGGAGGGCAGCCCCAGCATTTT. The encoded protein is CASSYHRGGQPQHF.